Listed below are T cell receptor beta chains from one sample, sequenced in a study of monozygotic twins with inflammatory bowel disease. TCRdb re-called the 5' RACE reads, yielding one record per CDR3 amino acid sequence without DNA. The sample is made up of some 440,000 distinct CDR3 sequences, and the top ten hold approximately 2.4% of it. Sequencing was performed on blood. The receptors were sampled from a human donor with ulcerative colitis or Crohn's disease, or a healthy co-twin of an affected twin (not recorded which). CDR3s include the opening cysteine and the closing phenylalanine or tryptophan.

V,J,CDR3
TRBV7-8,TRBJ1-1,CASSSGWGLANTEAFF
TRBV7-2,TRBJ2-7,CATGKEDSSYEQYF
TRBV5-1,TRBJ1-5,CASSWGHGSDQPQHF
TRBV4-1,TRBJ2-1,CASSQDGKVYNEQFF
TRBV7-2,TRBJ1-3,CASSKIPGHRNGNTIYF
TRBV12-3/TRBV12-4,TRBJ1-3,CASSLAGQGERNTIYF
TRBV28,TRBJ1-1,CASTPTGPNTEAFF
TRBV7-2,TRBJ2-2,CASSSLAGVGTGELFF
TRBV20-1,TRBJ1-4,CSARDTPITEKLFF
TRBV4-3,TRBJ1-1,CASSQDRGGRLNTEAFF
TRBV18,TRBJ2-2,CASSRDRITGELFF
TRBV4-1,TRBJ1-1,CVSSQLGGFTEAFF
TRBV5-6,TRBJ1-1,CASSPGGFRQALPHQAEAFF
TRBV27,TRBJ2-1,CASSLQATVLGEQFF
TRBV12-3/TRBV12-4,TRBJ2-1,CASLLSRASYNEQFF
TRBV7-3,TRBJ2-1,CASSLLGQVEQFF
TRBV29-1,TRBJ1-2,CSAEGSAGSNYGYTF
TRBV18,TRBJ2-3,CASSRDRGPGTQYF
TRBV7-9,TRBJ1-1,CASSLWGSQSTEAFF
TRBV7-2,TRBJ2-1,CASSFGVGYNEQFF
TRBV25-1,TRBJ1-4,CASRQGLNEKLFF
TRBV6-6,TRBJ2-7,CASSVQGAEGEQYF
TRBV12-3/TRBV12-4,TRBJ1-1,CASSLVQVATEAFF
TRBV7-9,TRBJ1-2,CASAPGPLFLGGYTF
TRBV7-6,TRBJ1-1,CASSLGGPGTGETEAFF
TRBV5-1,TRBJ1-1,CASRFNGMNTEAFF
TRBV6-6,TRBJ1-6,CASSYNNSPLHF